Below, 24 T cell receptor beta chains from the same sample are listed, as sequenced in a study of blood T cell repertoires in COVID-19. Here immunoSEQ multiplex PCR was the method, and the copy in TCRdb shows in-frame clones only, minus some. The sample records 100,000 to 110,000 clones, just under 85% being singletons. Material for sequencing was peripheral blood. The source of these receptors is a man between 45 and 60 years old with active or convalescent COVID-19.

This clone has just one count. The chain combines TRBV6-2 or TRBV6-3 with TRBJ2-3, with 11 bases matching TRBD2. V was pared by 2 bases and J by 0 bases, with 1 base of the junction left unmatched. Germline V gene lookup returns CDR1 MNHEY and CDR2 SVGEGT. The CDR3 runs to 16 residues. This CDR3 reads CASSYGTSGSTDTQYF. DNA of the CDR3: TGTGCCAGCAGTTACGGGACTAGCGGCAGCACAGATACGCAGTATTTT.

This clone was recorded a few times. The chain has TRBV5-1 and TRBJ2-7; D is unresolved. Germline-derived CDR1 and CDR2 are SGHRS and YFSETQ. The CDR3 extends over 14 amino acids. The germline V and J ends were trimmed by 0 bases and 5 bases, with 12 bases remaining between them. The CDR3 region has the DNA TGCGCCAGCAGCTTGGTCCGCCCAGAGGACGAGCAGTACTTC. Protein product: CASSLVRPEDEQYF.

The chain has TRBV6-5 and TRBJ1-1; 8 nucleotides match TRBD1. The trim removed 4 bases at V and 7 bases at J, leaving 8 bases unmatched. The CDR3 has 14 residues. Germline CDR1 MNHEY, CDR2 SVGAGI. CDR3 sequence reads: CASSSTTGAVEAFF. In DNA form, the CDR3 reads TGTGCCAGCAGTTCCACGACAGGGGCTGTTGAAGCTTTCTTT.

The gene calls are TRBV9 and TRBJ2-3; 13 nucleotides align to TRBD2. Germline V gives CDR1 SGDLS, CDR2 YYNGEE. Trimming removed 5 bases from V and 2 bases from J; junction bases left unmatched: 5. CDR3 size: 16 residues. In DNA form, the CDR3 reads TGTGCCAGCAGGACCGGGACTAGCGGGAACACAGATACGCAGTATTTT. This gives the protein CASRTGTSGNTDTQYF. The variable domain in full, with the rest retrieved from reference TRBV9 and TRBJ2-3, is DSGVTQTPKHLITATGQRVTLRCSPRSGDLSVYWYQQSLDQGLQFLIQYYNGEERAKGNILERFSAQQFPDLHSELNLSSLELGDSALYFCASRTGTSGNTDTQYFGPGTRLTVL.

The chain couples TRBV5-1 to TRBJ2-2; 7 bases are shared with TRBD2. The V segment lost 4 bases and the J segment 6 bases; nucleotides outside the gene matches: 12. Looked up from germline, CDR1 is SGHRS and CDR2 is YFSETQ. The CDR3 extends over 16 amino acids. The CDR3 nucleotides are TGCGCCAGCAGCCAAACGGCGGGAGCCCCCGCCGGGGAGCTGTTTTTT. Translated, it gives CASSQTAGAPAGELFF. The variable domain in full, completed from reference TRBV5-1 and TRBJ2-2, reads KAGVTQTPRYLIKTRGQQVTLSCSPISGHRSVSWYQQTPGQGLQFLFEYFSETQRNKGNFPGRFSGRQFSNSRSEMNVSTLELGDSALYLCASSQTAGAPAGELFFGEGSRLTVL.

The V call is TRBV11-3, the J call TRBJ1-1, with a tentative D call TRBD1 (5 bases). CDR3 length: 11 residues. Trimming removed 3 bases at V and 8 bases at J, with 7 bases between. Germline CDR1 and CDR2: SGHNT and YENEEA. The CDR3 DNA follows: TGTGCCAGCAGCTTTAGGGGCGAAGCTTTCTTT. Translated, it gives CASSFRGEAFF.

This chain connects TRBV13 to TRBJ2-1; 7 nucleotides align to TRBD2. The CDR3 is made up of 18 amino acids. Losses at the gene ends were 2 bases for V and 0 bases for J; bases not matched to a gene: 10. The germline V gene has CDR1 PRHDT and CDR2 FYEKMQ (reference sequence). The CDR3, as DNA: TGTGCCAGCAGCTTAAGGTGGGGGGAGGGGAGCTCCTACAATGAGCAGTTCTTC. It codes for CASSLRWGEGSSYNEQFF. Drawing the rest from reference TRBV13 and TRBJ2-1, the complete variable domain is AAGVIQSPRHLIKEKRETATLKCYPIPRHDTVYWYQQGPGQDPQFLISFYEKMQSDKGSIPDRFSAQQFSDYHSELNMSSLELGDSALYFCASSLRWGEGSSYNEQFFGPGTRLTVL.

This clone was counted once. The rearrangement links TRBV4-1 to TRBJ2-1, with 7 bases identical to TRBD1. J gave up 6 bases and V 2 bases, and 7 bases lay outside the gene matches. In germline, CDR1 is MGHRA, CDR2 YSYEKL. The CDR3 is 15 residues long. The CDR3 reads CASSQPGQYINEQFF. The CDR3 DNA follows: TGCGCCAGCAGCCAACCGGGACAGTATATCAATGAGCAGTTCTTC.

The J gene is TRBJ2-3, the V gene TRBV5-1, with D possibly being TRBD1 (5 bases). The CDR3 contains 14 residues. The germline CDR1 and CDR2 sequences are SGHRS and YFSETQ. The V gene lost 7 bases and the J gene lost 6 bases, with 18 bases spanning the gap. For the CDR3, the DNA is TGCGCCAGCCGTACAGGCCCCGAACAGGATACGCAGTATTTT. Translated, it gives CASRTGPEQDTQYF.

The V gene is TRBV7-9, the J gene TRBJ1-1; 10 bases agree with TRBD1. The V gene end was trimmed by 4 bases and the J gene end by 6 bases; junction bases not matched to a gene: 5. CDR3 length: 14 residues. Per the germline V gene, CDR1 is SEHNR and CDR2 is FQNEAQ (reference sequence). CDR3 bases: TGTGCCAGCAGCTCGGGACAGGGGTCCGCTGAAGCTTTCTTT. Protein: CASSSGQGSAEAFF.

The J gene is TRBJ2-5, the V gene TRBV24-1; 12 bases match TRBD1. The germline gives CDR1 KGHDR, CDR2 SFDVKD. The CDR3 covers 17 residues. Losses at the gene ends were 3 bases for V and 4 bases for J; bases not matched to a gene: 8. CDR3 coding DNA: TGTGCCACCAGTGATGGGACTTCGGGACAGGGGGCAGAGACCCAGTACTTC. This codes for CATSDGTSGQGAETQYF.

This chain uses TRBV10-2 with TRBJ1-6, with TRBD1 matching over 8 bases. Unmatched junction bases numbered 10, after V lost 3 bases and J lost 15 bases. The CDR3 is made up of 14 amino acids. Per germline, CDR1 WSHSY and CDR2 SAAADI. The CDR3 sequence is CASSEGTGIPFLHF. CDR3 nucleotides: TGCGCCAGCAGTGAAGGGACAGGAATACCCTTCCTCCACTTT.

J is TRBJ1-1 and V is TRBV9; 7 positions agree with TRBD1. The length of the CDR3 is 14 residues. Looked up from germline, CDR1 is SGDLS and CDR2 is YYNGEE. The junction had 2 bases not matched to a gene; V was cut back by 2 bases and J by 1 base. CDR3 bases: TGTGCCAGCAGCGTGACAGGGACGAACACTGAAGCTTTCTTT. It specifies CASSVTGTNTEAFF.

The V call is TRBV5-1, the J call TRBJ2-7, with 10 bases that match TRBD2. The J segment lost 7 bases and the V segment lost 2 bases, leaving 9 bases of the junction unmatched. The germline V gene encodes CDR1 SGHRS and CDR2 YFSETQ. CDR3 length: 15 amino acids. CDR3 residues: CASSLYVGTSEEQYF. The CDR3 DNA is TGCGCCAGCAGCTTATACGTCGGGACTAGCGAGGAGCAGTACTTC.

The chain joins TRBV29-1 to TRBJ1-2, with a tentative D call TRBD1 (5 bases). Germline V gene lookup returns CDR1 SQVTM and CDR2 ANQGSEA. This CDR3 has 13 residues. The V gene lost 0 bases and the J gene lost 4 bases, with 9 bases spanning the gap. The CDR3 loop is CSVEDHRGYGYTF. The CDR3, as DNA: TGCAGCGTTGAAGATCATAGGGGCTATGGCTACACCTTC.

CDR3 amino acids: CASSIVGRGVYEQYF. The CDR3 bases are TGTGCCAGTAGTATAGTAGGCAGGGGAGTCTACGAGCAGTACTTC. The rearrangement links TRBV19 to TRBJ2-7; weak D call: TRBD1 (6 bases). The CDR3 covers 15 residues. Trimming took 1 base from V and 3 from J, leaving 13 bases between them. Germline CDR1 LNHDA, CDR2 SQIVND (reference sequence). Looking up the rest from reference TRBV19 and TRBJ2-7 gives the full variable domain: DGGITQSPKYLFRKEGQNVTLSCEQNLNHDAMYWYRQDPGQGLRLIYYSQIVNDFQKGDIAEGYSVSREKKESFPLTVTSAQKNPTAFYLCASSIVGRGVYEQYFGPGTRLTVT.

This chain links TRBV4-1 with TRBJ1-4; D uncertain. V lost 4 bases to trimming and J lost 4 bases, with 13 bases between them. From germline, CDR1 is MGHRA and CDR2 YSYEKL. The CDR3 runs to 15 residues. The CDR3 here is CASSLYTGGNEKLFF. The DNA of the CDR3 is TGCGCCAGCAGCCTCTATACCGGAGGTAATGAAAAACTGTTTTTT.

The chain employs TRBV4-2 and TRBJ2-3; 14 bases match TRBD2. Trimming took 0 bases from V and 5 from J; bases not matched to a gene: 10. The CDR3 has 19 residues. The V gene's germline CDR1 is LGHNA and CDR2 YNFKEQ. In nucleotides, the CDR3 is TGTGCCAGCAGCCAAGACTTGGGACTAGCGGGAGACTTCGAAGATACGCAGTATTTT. Its protein is CASSQDLGLAGDFEDTQYF.

The rearrangement links TRBV5-1 to TRBJ1-2; weak D call: TRBD1 (5 bases). This CDR3 is built from 15 residues. Germline V gene sequence: CDR1 SGHRS, CDR2 YFSETQ. Deletions cut 0 bases from V and 3 bases from J, with 12 bases between. CDR3 sequence: CASSLAPDRDYGYTF. The CDR3 nucleotides are TGCGCCAGCAGCTTGGCCCCCGACAGAGACTATGGCTACACCTTC.

The chain carries TRBV7-9 and TRBJ2-1; TRBD2 is a possible D gene (5 bases). The CDR3 runs 13 residues. Germline CDR1 reads SEHNR; CDR2 reads FQNEAQ (reference sequence). V was trimmed by 3 bases and J by 9 bases, leaving 12 bases between them. CDR3 coding DNA: TGTGCCAGCAGCTTCTCGTCTAGCAGTGAGCAGTTCTTC. It yields the protein CASSFSSSSEQFF.

On this clone: At one of its ends the junction is not consistent with the germline gene, which may arise from a read error. The rearrangement links TRBV7-2 to TRBJ2-2, with unresolved D. Germline values: CDR1 SGHTA, CDR2 FQGNSA. This CDR3 is built from 15 residues. The CDR3 here is CASRNPLRNNGELFF. For the CDR3, the DNA is TGTGCCAGCAGAAACCCCCTCAGGAACAACGGGGAGCTGTTTTTT.

The chain has TRBV3-1 (or the pseudogene TRBV3-2) and TRBJ1-5; no definite D call. CDR3 length equals 13 residues. V gave up 6 bases and J gave up 7 bases, with 13 bases separating them. Germline V CDR1 and CDR2: LGHDT, YNNKEL (reference sequence). The CDR3 is CASRAAPGQPQHF. Written as DNA, the CDR3 is TGTGCCAGCAGGGCGGCCCCGGGACAGCCCCAGCATTTT.

V is TRBV6-5 and J is TRBJ1-1, with TRBD1 matching over 9 bases. Germline-derived CDR1 and CDR2 are MNHEY and SVGAGI. The CDR3 is 14 residues long. With 7 bases clipped from V and 5 bases from J, the junction kept 8 bases outside the gene matches. The CDR3 region is CASTPTGGRTEAFF. CDR3 coding DNA: TGTGCCAGCACCCCGACAGGGGGACGGACTGAAGCTTTCTTT.

About this clone itself: At one end, the junction sequence differs from germline, possibly due to a read error. The chain couples TRBV24-1 to TRBJ2-3; the match to TRBD1 covers 8 bases. The V gene's germline CDR1 is KGHDR and CDR2 SFDVKD. The CDR3 totals 12 residues. This CDR3 is CATSDSDRGVSF. CDR3 nucleotides: TGTGCCACCAGTGATTCAGACAGGGGTGTCTCTTTT.